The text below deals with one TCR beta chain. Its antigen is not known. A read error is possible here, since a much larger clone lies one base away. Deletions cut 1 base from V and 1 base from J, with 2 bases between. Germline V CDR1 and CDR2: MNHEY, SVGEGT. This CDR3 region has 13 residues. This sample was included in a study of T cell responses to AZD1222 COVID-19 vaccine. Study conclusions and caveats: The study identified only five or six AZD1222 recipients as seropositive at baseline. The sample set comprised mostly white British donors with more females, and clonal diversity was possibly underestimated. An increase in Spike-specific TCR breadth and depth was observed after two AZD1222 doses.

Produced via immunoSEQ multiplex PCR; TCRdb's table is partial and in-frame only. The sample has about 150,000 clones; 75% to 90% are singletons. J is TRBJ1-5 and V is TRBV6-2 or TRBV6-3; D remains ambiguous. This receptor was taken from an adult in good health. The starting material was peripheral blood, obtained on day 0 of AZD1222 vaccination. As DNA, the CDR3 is TGTGCCAGCAGTTACTTGAGCAATCAGCCCCAGCATTTT. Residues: CASSYLSNQPQHF.